The TCR beta chain described here comes from a study of T cells in tuberculosis. Germline V CDR1 and CDR2: MNHNY, SVGAGI (reference sequence). The V end lost 3 bases, the J end lost 4 bases, and 9 bases lay between the germline ends. This CDR3 has 13 amino acids. General study points: Smaller distances to GMM-specific TCRs suggested their expansion in active tuberculosis. Smaller alpha distances in active tuberculosis partly reflected shorter CDR3-alpha lengths.

Only in-frame clones appear in the TCRdb table, and some are missing; sequencing was by immunoSEQ multiplex PCR. Among 45,000 or so clones listed, about 95% were seen once. This clone was seen just once. Its antigen is still unknown. Adolescents were screened for latent TB by skin test and IGRA. On average around 95,000 T cells per donor were immunosequenced. This receptor was obtained from a donor aged 10 to 29 with latent tuberculosis or without tuberculosis infection. Input material: PBMCs. The V call is TRBV6-6, the J call TRBJ1-1; no reliable D call. The DNA for the CDR3 is TGTGCCAGCAGTTATGAGGATGGCACTGAAGCTTTCTTT. This encodes CASSYEDGTEAFF.